The next 27 T cell receptor beta chains were all read from a single sample in a study of T cell repertoires in cytomegalovirus infection. TCRdb reanalysed the reads using MiXCR and keeps one entry per CDR3 protein. The data contain about 78,000 distinct CDR3 sequences, approximately 39% of them singletons. These receptors are not linked to any known antigen. Sample: CD8+ T cells from cultured PBMCs, taken from culture after CMV antigen stimulation. The source of these receptors is a human donor in good health (CMV status not recorded). Some clones in this sample may be carry-over from other donors' samples.

The chain carries TRBV20-1 and TRBJ2-5; 12 nucleotides align to TRBD2. Germline CDR1 DFQATT, CDR2 SNEGSKA (reference sequence). The trim removed 0 bases at V and 5 bases at J, leaving 13 bases unmatched. The CDR3 covers 18 residues. The CDR3 coding sequence is TGCAGTGCTAGAGACACTGGACTAGCGGGGTACCGGGGGGAGACCCAGTACTTC. This translates into CSARDTGLAGYRGETQYF.

This rearrangement joins TRBV14 to TRBJ1-2, with 7 positions matching TRBD1. Unmatched junction bases numbered 5, after V lost 2 bases and J lost 8 bases. This CDR3 is 13 amino acids long. Germline V gene sequence: CDR1 SGHDN, CDR2 FVKESK. For the CDR3, the DNA is TGTGCCAGCAGCCAACCACAGGGGTCCGGCTACACCTTC. Translating gives CASSQPQGSGYTF.

The CDR3 sequence is CASSLVLRTEAFF. The CDR3 DNA sequence: TGTGCCAGCAGTTTAGTTTTGAGGACTGAAGCTTTCTTT. The chain recombines TRBV12-3 or TRBV12-4 with TRBJ1-1; D ambiguous. Between the trimmed V and J ends, which lost 1 base and 5 bases, there was a span of 8 bases. The CDR3 is 13 amino acids.

V usage is TRBV9 and J usage is TRBJ2-7, with 7 bases matching TRBD2. Germline CDR1 and CDR2: SGDLS and YYNGEE. The CDR3 length is 14 residues. Trimming cost V 0 bases and J 4 bases; bases outside gene matches: 4. The DNA of the CDR3 is TGTGCCAGCAGCGTAGGGTGGACTAGATACGAGCAGTACTTC. This codes for CASSVGWTRYEQYF.

This chain links TRBV5-1 with TRBJ2-5; 9 nucleotides line up with TRBD1. CDR3 size: 14 residues. CDR1 is SGHRS, CDR2 YFSETQ, per germline. J gave up 5 bases and V 4 bases, and 6 bases lay outside the gene matches. CDR3 sequence: CASSRTGGYETQYF. Written as DNA, the CDR3 is TGCGCCAGCAGCAGAACAGGGGGCTACGAGACCCAGTACTTC.

The gene calls are TRBV4-1 and TRBJ2-1; 10 bases match TRBD2. Germline CDR1 and CDR2: MGHRA and YSYEKL. This CDR3 region has 15 residues. Trimming removed 7 bases from V and 4 bases from J; junction bases left unmatched: 7. The CDR3 here is CASTASGGIYNEQFF. In DNA, the CDR3 is TGCGCCAGCACCGCTAGCGGGGGCATATACAATGAGCAGTTCTTC.

This clonotype was counted a single time. The CDR3 region is CASSQESVARLTDTQYF. The CDR3 coding sequence is TGCGCCAGCAGCCAAGAAAGTGTGGCGCGGCTCACAGATACGCAGTATTTT. The V and J genes are TRBV4-1 and TRBJ2-3; D unclear. There are 17 residues in the CDR3. CDR1 and CDR2 from the germline V gene are MGHRA and YSYEKL. Trimming removed 0 bases at V and 2 bases at J, with 15 bases between.

The chain employs TRBV19 and TRBJ1-5; D remains ambiguous. Trimming took 3 bases from V and 4 from J, leaving 4 bases between them. The CDR3 loop spans 12 amino acids. Germline V CDR1 and CDR2: LNHDA, SQIVND (reference sequence). CDR3 residues: CASSMRNQPQHF. Written as DNA, the CDR3 is TGTGCCAGTAGTATGAGGAATCAGCCCCAGCATTTT.

This clonotype was recorded at least ten times. The chain recombines TRBV7-2 with TRBJ1-5; D is unresolved. Germline-derived CDR1 and CDR2 are SGHTA and FQGNSA. The CDR3 runs 13 residues. Trimming removed 2 bases from V and 4 bases from J, with 6 bases in between. The CDR3 coding sequence is TGTGCCAGCAGCTTAAATAAGAATCAGCCCCAGCATTTT. This translates into CASSLNKNQPQHF.

The rearrangement joins TRBV15 to TRBJ2-7; possibly TRBD1 or TRBD2 for D (5 bases each). From germline, CDR1 is LNHNV and CDR2 YYDKDF (reference sequence). This CDR3 is built from 18 residues. The V and J ends lost 1 base and 0 bases respectively, with 19 bases between them. The CDR3 DNA follows: TGTGCCACCAGCAGAGGGATCATCCGGGACGGGGACTCCTACGAGCAGTACTTC. Translation gives CATSRGIIRDGDSYEQYF. The full variable domain, completed using reference TRBV15 and TRBJ2-7, is DAMVIQNPRYQVTQFGKPVTLSCSQTLNHNVMYWYQQKSSQAPKLLFHYYDKDFNNEADTPDNFQSRRPNTSFCFLDIRSPGLGDTAMYLCATSRGIIRDGDSYEQYFGPGTRLTVT.

The chain carries TRBV7-9 and TRBJ1-2; D is unclear. The CDR3 sequence is 12 residues long. Trimming pared 5 bases from V and 8 bases from J, leaving 12 bases between. CDR1 and CDR2 (germline): SEHNR, FQNEAQ (reference sequence). CDR3 sequence (DNA): TGTGCCAGCAGCCCCGGGTTGTGGGGCTACACCTTC. It specifies CASSPGLWGYTF.

This clonotype appeared a few times. This chain connects TRBV4-1 to TRBJ1-2; maybe TRBD1 (6 bases). This CDR3 contains 15 residues. Germline loops: CDR1 MGHRA, CDR2 YSYEKL. The V gene lost 5 bases and the J gene lost 3 bases, with 16 bases spanning the gap. This CDR3 is CASSFVGGLDYGYTF. The CDR3 coding sequence is TGCGCCAGCAGCTTTGTTGGGGGGCTGGACTATGGCTACACCTTC.

This chain connects TRBV4-1 to TRBJ1-1; D not certain. The V gene lost 0 bases and the J gene lost 11 bases, with 10 bases spanning the gap. The CDR3 has 12 residues. The germline CDR1 and CDR2 sequences are MGHRA and YSYEKL. The CDR3 region is CASSQDTEKAFF. Written as DNA, the CDR3 is TGCGCCAGCAGCCAAGATACAGAGAAGGCTTTCTTT.

V gene TRBV27 combines with J gene TRBJ2-3; 7 bases agree with TRBD1. V lost 0 bases, J lost 0 bases, and 9 bases stayed unmatched. CDR1 and CDR2 (germline): MNHEY, SMNVEV (reference sequence). CDR3 length: 18 amino acids. In DNA form, the CDR3 reads TGTGCCAGCAGTTTATCGACAGGGAGACCGACTAGCACAGATACGCAGTATTTT. This codes for CASSLSTGRPTSTDTQYF.

The chain combines TRBV7-9 with TRBJ2-2, with TRBD2 matching 11 bases. Looked up from germline, CDR1 is SEHNR and CDR2 is FQNEAQ (reference sequence). The CDR3 totals 18 residues. Trimming took 4 bases from V and 1 from J; bases not matched to a gene: 8. The CDR3 spells CASSSRRTSGGNTGELFF. CDR3 DNA: TGTGCCAGCAGCTCACGGCGTACTAGCGGGGGGAACACCGGGGAGCTGTTTTTT.

This clonotype was seen more than once but under ten times. This chain links TRBV7-6 with TRBJ1-1, with TRBD1 as a possible D gene (5 bases). V lost 1 base and J lost 6, with 30 bases in between. CDR1 and CDR2 from the germline V gene are SGHVS and FNYEAQ. The CDR3 has 20 residues. The CDR3 sequence: CASSLVGTGRGGPGLAEAFF. CDR3 nucleotide sequence: TGTGCCAGCAGCTTAGTTGGGACCGGACGAGGTGGGCCTGGGTTAGCTGAAGCTTTCTTT. The entire variable domain, with the rest obtained from reference TRBV7-6 and TRBJ1-1, is as follows: GAGVSQSPRYKVTKRGQDVALRCDPISGHVSLYWYRQALGQGPEFLTYFNYEAQQDKSGLPNDRFSAERPEGSISTLTIQRTEQRDSAMYRCASSLVGTGRGGPGLAEAFFGQGTRLTVV.

The chain combines TRBV7-4 with TRBJ2-2; TRBD2 might be the D (8 bases). The CDR3 length is 17 residues. From germline, CDR1 is SGHVT and CDR2 SQSDAQ. The V end was cut by 5 bases, the J end by 1 base, with 17 bases between. This CDR3 reads CASSPRGGTENTGELFF. CDR3 nucleotides: TGTGCCAGCAGCCCCCGGGGGGGGACAGAGAACACCGGGGAGCTGTTTTTT.

Points on this clonotype: The germline gene is not matched at one end of the junction; a read error may be the cause. The chain is built from TRBV12-3 or TRBV12-4 and TRBJ1-2; possibly TRBD1 for D (6 bases). The CDR3 consists of 17 residues. The CDR3 here is CASSIAAGTNLRDGYTF. The CDR3 region has the DNA TGTGCCAGCAGTATAGCGGCCGGGACAAACTTAAGAGATGGCTACACCTTC.

The V call is TRBV4-1, the J call TRBJ2-7; D not certain. CDR1 is MGHRA, CDR2 YSYEKL, per germline. Trimming left V 2 bases short and J 4 bases short, with 12 bases between. The CDR3 contains 14 residues. Written as DNA, the CDR3 is TGCGCCAGCAGCCAAACACGAATAAGTTACGAGCAGTACTTC. It is translated as CASSQTRISYEQYF.

The rearrangement uses TRBV29-1 and TRBJ1-2; 8 bases line up with TRBD1. V shed 3 bases, J shed 3 bases, and the junction held 3 bases outside the gene matches. Germline V gives CDR1 SQVTM, CDR2 ANQGSEA. The length of the CDR3 is 13 residues. CDR3 sequence reads: CSVDGTGYYGYTF. CDR3 coding DNA: TGCAGCGTTGACGGGACAGGCTACTATGGCTACACCTTC.

This clonotype was found many times. V usage is TRBV7-2 and J usage is TRBJ1-1, with a weak D call TRBD1 (5 bases). The CDR3 consists of 18 residues. Per germline, CDR1 SGHTA and CDR2 FQGNSA. V shed 4 bases and J shed 0 bases, with 21 bases lying between them. CDR3 nucleotide sequence: TGTGCCAGCAGCTCCAGGGTGTCACCCGGATCTTTGAACACTGAAGCTTTCTTT. Its translation is CASSSRVSPGSLNTEAFF.

This rearrangement joins TRBV7-8 to TRBJ1-6, with no clear D. V was trimmed by 4 bases and J by 6 bases, leaving 10 bases between them. The CDR3 spans 14 residues. Germline V gene lookup returns CDR1 SGHVS and CDR2 FQNEAQ. The chain's CDR3 is CASSSTLFNSPLHF. CDR3 DNA sequence: TGTGCCAGCAGCTCTACTCTGTTTAATTCACCCCTCCACTTT.

This clonotype was observed a handful of times. The chain has TRBV7-6 and TRBJ2-7, with D possibly matching TRBD2 (6 bases). CDR3 size: 15 residues. Per germline, CDR1 SGHVS and CDR2 FNYEAQ. V dropped 5 bases and J dropped 5 bases, with 19 bases sitting between them. In DNA form, the CDR3 reads TGTGCCAGCAGCAAATCGGGGTTGCGACTAGACGAGCAGTACTTC. Its protein product is CASSKSGLRLDEQYF. The full variable domain, its missing parts supplied by reference TRBV7-6 and TRBJ2-7, is GAGVSQSPRYKVTKRGQDVALRCDPISGHVSLYWYRQALGQGPEFLTYFNYEAQQDKSGLPNDRFSAERPEGSISTLTIQRTEQRDSAMYRCASSKSGLRLDEQYFGPGTRLTVT.

The rearrangement joins TRBV6-2 or TRBV6-3 to TRBJ1-1; 9 bases are a match to TRBD1. Germline V gene lookup returns CDR1 MNHEY and CDR2 SVGEGT. The CDR3 runs to 16 residues. V lost 2 bases, J lost 0 bases, and 4 bases stayed unmatched. The CDR3 nucleotides read TGTGCCAGCAGTTACGACGGACAGGGGATGAACACTGAAGCTTTCTTT. This sequence encodes CASSYDGQGMNTEAFF.

The chain joins TRBV3-1 to TRBJ1-1; 7 nucleotides agree with TRBD1. Trimming at V came to 2 bases and at J to 0 bases, leaving 9 bases not matched to a gene. Germline CDR1 is LGHDT and CDR2 is YNNKEL (reference sequence). The CDR3 is 17 residues long. CDR3 amino acids: CASSQPPRDRMNTEAFF. CDR3 in DNA: TGTGCCAGCAGCCAACCCCCACGGGACAGAATGAACACTGAAGCTTTCTTT.

This clonotype occurred a few times. The chain uses TRBV7-2 and TRBJ1-5; D is possibly TRBD1 (5 bases). CDR1 is SGHTA, CDR2 FQGNSA, per germline. Deletions cut 6 bases from V and 3 bases from J, with 15 bases between. The length of the CDR3 is 15 residues. The CDR3 DNA reads TGTGCCAGCAGTTACCGGGACGGGGCCAATCAGCCCCAGCATTTT. Protein product: CASSYRDGANQPQHF. Filled out from reference TRBV7-2 and TRBJ1-5, the complete variable domain reads GAGVSQSPSNKVTEKGKDVELRCDPISGHTALYWYRQSLGQGLEFLIYFQGNSAPDKSGLPSDRFSAERTGGSVSTLTIQRTQQEDSAVYLCASSYRDGANQPQHFGDGTRLSIL.

CDR3 in amino acids: CASSPDNRFSSTDTQYF. CDR3 in DNA: TGTGCCAGCAGCCCCGATAACAGGTTTTCTAGCACAGATACGCAGTATTTT. This rearrangement joins TRBV7-8 to TRBJ2-3, with D tentatively TRBD1 (5 bases). The CDR3 loop spans 17 amino acids. Trimming left V 5 bases short and J 0 bases short, with 18 bases between. Germline lookup yields CDR1 SGHVS and CDR2 FQNEAQ.